This entry concerns a single T cell receptor (beta chain). This record belongs to a study of blood T cell repertoires in COVID-19. Study-level information: Collection of acute and convalescent COVID-19 samples took place in the United States, Italy and Spain. T cells, B-cell-depleted T cells, or PBMCs provided the cDNA or gDNA that served as material.

The germline V gene has CDR1 LNHDA and CDR2 SQIVND (reference sequence). V dropped 6 bases and J dropped 5 bases, with 16 bases sitting between them. This CDR3 contains 15 residues. Clinical history reported by participants formed the basis on which cohorts were assigned. Donors of Cohort 3 who recovered were those that had two negative PCRs, clearance, or symptom resolution. Clones were sequenced by immunoSEQ multiplex PCR, and TCRdb holds only the in-frame ones, with some missing. The table has more than 150,000 clones, roughly 87% seen once. This sequence joins TRBV19 and TRBJ2-2, with D maybe TRBD1 (5 bases). Material: PBMCs or T cells enriched from blood (not recorded which). This TCR was recovered from a woman under 40 who had recovered from COVID-19. This chain's CDR3 is CASSPLLTDTGELFF. The CDR3 coding sequence is TGTGCCAGTAGCCCCCTTCTGACAGATACCGGGGAGCTGTTTTTT.